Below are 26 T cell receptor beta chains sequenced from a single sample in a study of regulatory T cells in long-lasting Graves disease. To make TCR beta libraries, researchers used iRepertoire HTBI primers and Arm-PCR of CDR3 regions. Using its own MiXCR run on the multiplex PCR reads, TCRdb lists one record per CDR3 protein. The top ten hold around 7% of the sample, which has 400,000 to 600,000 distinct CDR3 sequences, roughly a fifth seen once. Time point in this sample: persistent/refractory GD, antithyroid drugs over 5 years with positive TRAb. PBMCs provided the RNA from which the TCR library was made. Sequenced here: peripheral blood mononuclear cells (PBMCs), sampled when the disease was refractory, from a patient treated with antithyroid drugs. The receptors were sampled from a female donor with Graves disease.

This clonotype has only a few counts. The CDR3 sequence is CASSYSTVLAKNIQYF. CDR3 nucleotide sequence: TGTGCCAGCAGTTACTCGACCGTTCTAGCCAAAAACATTCAGTACTTC. V is TRBV6-5 and J is TRBJ2-4; D is ambiguous. There are 16 residues in the CDR3. Trimming cost V 0 bases and J 0 bases, with 9 bases left between them. Germline V lookup: CDR1 MNHEY, CDR2 SVGAGI.

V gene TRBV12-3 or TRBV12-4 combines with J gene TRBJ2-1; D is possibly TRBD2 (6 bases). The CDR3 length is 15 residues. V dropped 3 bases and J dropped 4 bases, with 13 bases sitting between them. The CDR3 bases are TGTGCCAGCAGTTTTCCGGGACTGGAATACAATGAGCAGTTCTTC. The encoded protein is CASSFPGLEYNEQFF.

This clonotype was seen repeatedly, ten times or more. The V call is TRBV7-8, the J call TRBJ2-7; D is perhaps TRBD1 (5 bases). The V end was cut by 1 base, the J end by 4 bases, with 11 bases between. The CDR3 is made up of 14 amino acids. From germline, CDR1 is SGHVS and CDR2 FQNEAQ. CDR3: CASSLGGREYEQYF. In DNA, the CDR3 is TGTGCCAGCAGCTTAGGGGGCAGAGAATACGAGCAGTACTTC.

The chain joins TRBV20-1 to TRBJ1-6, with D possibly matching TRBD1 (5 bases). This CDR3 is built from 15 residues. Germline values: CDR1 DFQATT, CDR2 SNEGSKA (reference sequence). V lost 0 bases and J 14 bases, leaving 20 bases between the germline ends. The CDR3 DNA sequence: TGCAGTGCTAGAGATGCGTCGGGGGAAGGTCTAGCCCTCCACTTT. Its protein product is CSARDASGEGLALHF.

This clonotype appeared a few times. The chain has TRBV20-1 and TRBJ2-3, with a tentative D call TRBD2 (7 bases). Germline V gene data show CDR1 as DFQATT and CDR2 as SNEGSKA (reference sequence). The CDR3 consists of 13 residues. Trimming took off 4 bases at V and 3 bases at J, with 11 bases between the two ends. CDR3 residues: CSANGGRTDTQYF. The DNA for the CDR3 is TGCAGTGCTAACGGGGGGCGAACAGATACGCAGTATTTT.

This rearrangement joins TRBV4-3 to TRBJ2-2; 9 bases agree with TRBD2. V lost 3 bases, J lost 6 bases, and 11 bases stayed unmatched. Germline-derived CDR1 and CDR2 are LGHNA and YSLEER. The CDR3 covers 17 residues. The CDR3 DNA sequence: TGCGCCAGCAGCCAGGGACTAGCCCACGGTTCCGCCGGGGAGCTGTTTTTT. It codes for CASSQGLAHGSAGELFF.

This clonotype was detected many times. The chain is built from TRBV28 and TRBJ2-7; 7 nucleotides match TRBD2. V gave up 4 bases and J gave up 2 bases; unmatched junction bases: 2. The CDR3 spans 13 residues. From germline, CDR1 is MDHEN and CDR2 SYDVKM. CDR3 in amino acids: CASSSLAAYEQYF. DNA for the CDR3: TGTGCCAGCAGTTCCCTAGCGGCCTACGAGCAGTACTTC.

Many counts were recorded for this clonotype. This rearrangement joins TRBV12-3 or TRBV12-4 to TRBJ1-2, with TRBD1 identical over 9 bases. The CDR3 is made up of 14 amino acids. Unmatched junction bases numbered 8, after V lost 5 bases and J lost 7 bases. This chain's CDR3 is CASSGTGGIGGYTF. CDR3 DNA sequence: TGTGCCAGCAGTGGAACAGGGGGCATCGGTGGCTACACCTTC.

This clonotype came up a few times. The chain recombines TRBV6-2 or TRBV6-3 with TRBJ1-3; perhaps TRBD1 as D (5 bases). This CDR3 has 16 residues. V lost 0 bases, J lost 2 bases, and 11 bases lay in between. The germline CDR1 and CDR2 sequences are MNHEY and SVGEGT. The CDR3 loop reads CASSYSGREPGNTIYF. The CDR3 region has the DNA TGTGCCAGCAGTTACTCGGGCAGGGAGCCTGGAAACACCATATATTTT.

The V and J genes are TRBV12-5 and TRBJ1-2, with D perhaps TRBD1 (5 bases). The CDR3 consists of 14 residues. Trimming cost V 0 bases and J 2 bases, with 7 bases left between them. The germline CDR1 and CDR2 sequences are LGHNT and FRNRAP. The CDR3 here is CASGLVGGNYGYTF. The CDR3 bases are TGTGCTAGTGGTTTGGTTGGGGGGAACTATGGCTACACCTTC.

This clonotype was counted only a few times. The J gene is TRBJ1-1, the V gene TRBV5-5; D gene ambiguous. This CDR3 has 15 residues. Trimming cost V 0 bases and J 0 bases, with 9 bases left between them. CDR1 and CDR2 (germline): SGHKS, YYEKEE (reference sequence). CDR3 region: CASSLESFMNTEAFF. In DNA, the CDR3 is TGTGCCAGCAGCTTGGAGAGCTTTATGAACACTGAAGCTTTCTTT.

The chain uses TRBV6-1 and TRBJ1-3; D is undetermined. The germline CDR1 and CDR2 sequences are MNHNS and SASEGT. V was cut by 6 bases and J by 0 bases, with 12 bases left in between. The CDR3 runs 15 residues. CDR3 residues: CASSTQPRSGNTIYF. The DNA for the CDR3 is TGTGCCAGCAGCACCCAACCCCGCTCTGGAAACACCATATATTTT.

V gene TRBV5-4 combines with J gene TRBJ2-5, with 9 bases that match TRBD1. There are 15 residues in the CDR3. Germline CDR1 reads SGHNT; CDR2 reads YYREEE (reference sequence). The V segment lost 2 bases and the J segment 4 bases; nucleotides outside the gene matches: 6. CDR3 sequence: CASSFRQGVGETQYF. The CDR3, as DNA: TGTGCCAGCAGCTTTCGACAGGGGGTGGGAGAGACCCAGTACTTC.

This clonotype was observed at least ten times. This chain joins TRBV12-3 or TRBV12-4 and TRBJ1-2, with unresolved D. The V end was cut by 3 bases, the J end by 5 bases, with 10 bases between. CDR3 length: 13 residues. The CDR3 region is CASSLAGEYGYTF. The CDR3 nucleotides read TGTGCCAGCAGTTTGGCTGGAGAATATGGCTACACCTTC.

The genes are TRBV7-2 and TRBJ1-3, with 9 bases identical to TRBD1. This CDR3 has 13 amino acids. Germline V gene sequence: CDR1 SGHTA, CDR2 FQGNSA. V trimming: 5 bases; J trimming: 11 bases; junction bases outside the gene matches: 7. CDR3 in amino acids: CASSPQGALPIYF. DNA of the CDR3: TGTGCCAGCAGCCCACAGGGGGCGCTTCCCATATATTTT.

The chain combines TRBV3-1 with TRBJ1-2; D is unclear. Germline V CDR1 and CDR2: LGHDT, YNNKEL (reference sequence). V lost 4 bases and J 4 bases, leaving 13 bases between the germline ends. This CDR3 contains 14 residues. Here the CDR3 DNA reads TGTGCCAGCAGCCCCTCCCGGCGGGCCTATGGCTACACCTTC. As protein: CASSPSRRAYGYTF.

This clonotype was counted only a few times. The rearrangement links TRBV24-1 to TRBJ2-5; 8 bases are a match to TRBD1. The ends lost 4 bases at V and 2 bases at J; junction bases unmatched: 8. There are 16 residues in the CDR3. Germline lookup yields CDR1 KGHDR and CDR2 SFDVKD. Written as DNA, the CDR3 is TGTGCCACCAGTGACCCCGGGACAGGAGCACAAGAGACCCAGTACTTC. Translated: CATSDPGTGAQETQYF.

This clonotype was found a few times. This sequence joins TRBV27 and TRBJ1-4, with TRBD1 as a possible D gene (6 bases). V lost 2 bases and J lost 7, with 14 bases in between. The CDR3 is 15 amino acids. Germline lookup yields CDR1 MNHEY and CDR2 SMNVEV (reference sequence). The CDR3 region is CASSLRSGDVEKLFF. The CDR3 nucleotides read TGTGCCAGCAGTTTACGGTCAGGGGATGTTGAAAAACTGTTTTTT.

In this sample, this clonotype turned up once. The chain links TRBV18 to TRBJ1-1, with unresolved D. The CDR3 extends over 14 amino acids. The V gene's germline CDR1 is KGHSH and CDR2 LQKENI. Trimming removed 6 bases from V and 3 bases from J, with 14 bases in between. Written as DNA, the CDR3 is TGTGCCAGCTCGGACTTCGGTGGGGACACTGAAGCTTTCTTT. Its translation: CASSDFGGDTEAFF.

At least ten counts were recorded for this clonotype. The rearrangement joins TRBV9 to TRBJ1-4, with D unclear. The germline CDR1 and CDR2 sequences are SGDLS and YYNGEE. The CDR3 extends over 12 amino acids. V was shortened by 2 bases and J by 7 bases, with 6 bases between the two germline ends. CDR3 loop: CASSVDGEKLFF. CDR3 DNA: TGTGCCAGCAGCGTCGACGGTGAAAAACTGTTTTTT.

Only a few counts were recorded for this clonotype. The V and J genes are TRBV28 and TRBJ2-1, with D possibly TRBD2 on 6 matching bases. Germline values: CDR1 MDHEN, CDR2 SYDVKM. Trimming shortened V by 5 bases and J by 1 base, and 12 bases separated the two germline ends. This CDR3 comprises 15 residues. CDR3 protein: CASSPTSFSYNEQFF. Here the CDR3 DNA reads TGTGCCAGCAGTCCTACTAGCTTTTCCTACAATGAGCAGTTCTTC.

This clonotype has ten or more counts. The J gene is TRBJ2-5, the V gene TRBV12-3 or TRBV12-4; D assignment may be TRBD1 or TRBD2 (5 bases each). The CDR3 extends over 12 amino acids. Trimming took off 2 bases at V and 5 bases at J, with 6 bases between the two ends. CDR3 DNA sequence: TGTGCCAGCAGTTTATGGGGGGAGACCCAGTACTTC. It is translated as CASSLWGETQYF.

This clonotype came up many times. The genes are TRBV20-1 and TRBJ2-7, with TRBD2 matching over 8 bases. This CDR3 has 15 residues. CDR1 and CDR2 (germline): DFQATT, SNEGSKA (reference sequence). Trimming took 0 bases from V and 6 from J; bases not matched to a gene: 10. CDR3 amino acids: CSARDHVREAREQYF. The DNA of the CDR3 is TGCAGTGCTAGAGATCACGTGCGGGAGGCGCGCGAGCAGTACTTC.

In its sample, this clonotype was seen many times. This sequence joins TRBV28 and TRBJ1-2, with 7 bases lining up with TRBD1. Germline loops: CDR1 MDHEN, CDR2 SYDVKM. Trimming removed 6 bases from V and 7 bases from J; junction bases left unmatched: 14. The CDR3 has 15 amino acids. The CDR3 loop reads CASRSGTGVLGGYTF. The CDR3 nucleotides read TGTGCCAGCAGATCCGGAACAGGGGTTTTGGGTGGCTACACCTTC.

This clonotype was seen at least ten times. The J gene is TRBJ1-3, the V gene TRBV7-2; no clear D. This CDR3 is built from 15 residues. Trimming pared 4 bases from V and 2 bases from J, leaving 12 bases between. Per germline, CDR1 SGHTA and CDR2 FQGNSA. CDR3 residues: CASSSQPSAGNTIYF. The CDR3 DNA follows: TGTGCCAGCAGCTCACAGCCGAGCGCTGGAAACACCATATATTTT.

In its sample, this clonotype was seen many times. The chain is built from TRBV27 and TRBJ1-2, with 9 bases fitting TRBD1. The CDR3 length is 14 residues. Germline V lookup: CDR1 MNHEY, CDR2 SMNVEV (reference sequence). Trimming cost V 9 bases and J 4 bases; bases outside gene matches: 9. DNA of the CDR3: TGTGCCAGTCAGGGGACAGGGAACCCCTATGGCTACACCTTC. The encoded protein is CASQGTGNPYGYTF.